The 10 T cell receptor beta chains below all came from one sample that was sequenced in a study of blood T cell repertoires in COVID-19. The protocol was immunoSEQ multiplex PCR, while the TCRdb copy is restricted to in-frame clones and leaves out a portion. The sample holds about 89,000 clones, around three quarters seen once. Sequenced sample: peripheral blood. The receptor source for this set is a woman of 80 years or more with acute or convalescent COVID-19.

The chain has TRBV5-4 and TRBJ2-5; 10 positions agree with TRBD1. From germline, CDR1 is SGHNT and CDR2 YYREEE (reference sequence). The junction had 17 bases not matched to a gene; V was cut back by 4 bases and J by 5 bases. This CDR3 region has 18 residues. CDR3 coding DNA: TGTGCCAGCAGCCCGACGTCGGGACAGGGGCCTCTGGGGGAGACCCAGTACTTC. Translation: CASSPTSGQGPLGETQYF.

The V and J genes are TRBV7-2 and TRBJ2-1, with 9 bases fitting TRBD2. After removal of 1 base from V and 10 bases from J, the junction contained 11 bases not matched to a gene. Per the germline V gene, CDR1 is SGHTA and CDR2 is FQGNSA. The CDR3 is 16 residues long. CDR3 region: CASSLDAAGGPREQFF. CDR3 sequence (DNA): TGTGCCAGCAGCTTAGACGCGGCGGGAGGGCCGCGGGAGCAGTTCTTC. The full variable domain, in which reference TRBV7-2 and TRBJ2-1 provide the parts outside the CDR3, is GAGVSQSPSNKVTEKGKDVELRCDPISGHTALYWYRQSLGQGLEFLIYFQGNSAPDKSGLPSDRFSAERTGGSVSTLTIQRTQQEDSAVYLCASSLDAAGGPREQFFGPGTRLTVL.

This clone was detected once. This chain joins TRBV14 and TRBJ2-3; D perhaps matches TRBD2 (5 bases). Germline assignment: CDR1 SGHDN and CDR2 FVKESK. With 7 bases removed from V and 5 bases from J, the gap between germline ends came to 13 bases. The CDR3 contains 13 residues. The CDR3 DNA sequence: TGTGCCAGCACCCGTTTTGCGGGAGATACGCAGTATTTT. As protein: CASTRFAGDTQYF.

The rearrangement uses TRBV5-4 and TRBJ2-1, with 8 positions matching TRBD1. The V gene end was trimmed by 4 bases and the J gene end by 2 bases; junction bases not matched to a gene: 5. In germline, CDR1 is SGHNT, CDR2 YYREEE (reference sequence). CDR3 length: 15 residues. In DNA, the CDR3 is TGTGCCAGCAGCAAGGGGACAGGCCCCTACAATGAGCAGTTCTTC. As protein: CASSKGTGPYNEQFF.

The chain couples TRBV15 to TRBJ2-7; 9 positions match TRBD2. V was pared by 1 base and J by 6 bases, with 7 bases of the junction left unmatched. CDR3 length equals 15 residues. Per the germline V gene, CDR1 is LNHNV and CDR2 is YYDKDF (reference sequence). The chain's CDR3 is CATSRGAGGLGEQYF. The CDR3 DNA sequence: TGTGCCACCAGCAGAGGCGCGGGAGGGCTCGGCGAGCAGTACTTC.

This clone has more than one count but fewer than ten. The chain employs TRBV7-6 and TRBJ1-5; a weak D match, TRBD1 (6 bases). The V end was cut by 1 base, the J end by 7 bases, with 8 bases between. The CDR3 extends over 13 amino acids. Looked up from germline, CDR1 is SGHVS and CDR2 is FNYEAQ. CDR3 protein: CASSLDGQQPQHF. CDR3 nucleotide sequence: TGTGCCAGCAGCTTAGACGGACAGCAGCCCCAGCATTTT.

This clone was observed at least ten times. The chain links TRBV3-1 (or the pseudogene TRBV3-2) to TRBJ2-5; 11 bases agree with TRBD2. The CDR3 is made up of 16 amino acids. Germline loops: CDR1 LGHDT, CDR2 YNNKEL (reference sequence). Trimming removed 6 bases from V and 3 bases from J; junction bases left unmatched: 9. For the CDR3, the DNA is TGTGCCAGCAGTCATATGGCTAGCGGGAGGAAAGAGACCCAGTACTTC. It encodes CASSHMASGRKETQYF.

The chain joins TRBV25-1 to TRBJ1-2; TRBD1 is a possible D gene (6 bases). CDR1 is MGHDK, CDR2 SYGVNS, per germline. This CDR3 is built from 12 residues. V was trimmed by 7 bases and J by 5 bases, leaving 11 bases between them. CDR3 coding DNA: TGTGCCAGCACCCAGCAGGGGTATGGCTACACCTTC. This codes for CASTQQGYGYTF.

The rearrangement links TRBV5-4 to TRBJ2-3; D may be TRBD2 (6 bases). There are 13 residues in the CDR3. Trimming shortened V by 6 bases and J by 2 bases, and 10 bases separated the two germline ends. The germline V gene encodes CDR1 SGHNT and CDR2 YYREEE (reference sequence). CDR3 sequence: CASTRDFTDTQYF. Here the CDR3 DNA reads TGTGCCAGCACCCGGGACTTCACAGATACGCAGTATTTT.

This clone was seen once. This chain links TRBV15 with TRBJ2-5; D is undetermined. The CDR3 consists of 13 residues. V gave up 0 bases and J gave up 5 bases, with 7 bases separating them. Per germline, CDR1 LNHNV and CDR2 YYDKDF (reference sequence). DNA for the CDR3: TGTGCCACCAGCAGAGATAAGCTGGAGACCCAGTACTTC. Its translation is CATSRDKLETQYF. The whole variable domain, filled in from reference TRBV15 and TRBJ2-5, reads DAMVIQNPRYQVTQFGKPVTLSCSQTLNHNVMYWYQQKSSQAPKLLFHYYDKDFNNEADTPDNFQSRRPNTSFCFLDIRSPGLGDTAMYLCATSRDKLETQYFGPGTRLLVL.